This T cell receptor beta chain was sequenced in a study of T cell responses to AZD1222 COVID-19 vaccine. TCRdb keeps only in-frame clones here, not all; method: immunoSEQ multiplex PCR. The sample has about 93,000 clones, over 75% seen once. CDR3 length equals 16 residues. Germline V gene lookup returns CDR1 MNHEY and CDR2 SMNVEV (reference sequence). V dropped 5 bases and J dropped 5; count of bases not matched to a gene: 8. The J gene is TRBJ2-1, the V gene TRBV27; 11 bases line up with TRBD2. The sequencing used peripheral blood, collected on day 0 of AZD1222 vaccination. This TCR was recovered from an adult in good health. CDR3 sequence reads: CASSPLLAGANNEQFF. In nucleotides, the CDR3 is TGTGCCAGCAGTCCACTACTAGCGGGAGCCAACAATGAGCAGTTCTTC.